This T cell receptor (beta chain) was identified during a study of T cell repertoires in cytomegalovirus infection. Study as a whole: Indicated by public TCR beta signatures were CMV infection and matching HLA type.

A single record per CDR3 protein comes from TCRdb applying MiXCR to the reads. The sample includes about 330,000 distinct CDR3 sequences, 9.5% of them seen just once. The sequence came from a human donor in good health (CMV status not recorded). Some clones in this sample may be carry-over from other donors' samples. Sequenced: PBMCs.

The CDR3 DNA sequence: TGTGCCAGCAGCTTAATCCCCGGACAGGTGGGGGACTATGGCTACACCTTC. Protein product: CASSLIPGQVGDYGYTF. The chain links TRBV7-2 to TRBJ1-2; 7 bases align to TRBD1. The J segment lost 3 bases and the V segment lost 2 bases, leaving 12 bases of the junction unmatched. The germline gives CDR1 SGHTA, CDR2 FQGNSA. CDR3 length: 17 residues.